This T cell receptor (beta chain) was found in a study of T cell changes during pregnancy in multiple sclerosis. Germline loops: CDR1 MDHEN, CDR2 SYDVKM. The CDR3 extends over 15 amino acids. Unmatched junction bases numbered 10, after V lost 2 bases and J lost 9 bases. Measured with immunoSEQ multiplex PCR; TCRdb has only the in-frame clones, and not every one. This table has roughly 55,000 clones, 92% appearing once. The receptor was derived from a female donor in good health, enrolled as a control in a pregnancy study. The chain uses TRBV28 and TRBJ2-1; 7 bases agree with TRBD2. The starting material was CD4+ T cells from peripheral blood mononuclear cells, obtained after pregnancy. CDR3 residues: CASSLPTGRQAEQFF. In DNA form, the CDR3 reads TGTGCCAGCAGTTTACCCACCGGGAGGCAGGCTGAGCAGTTCTTC.